The entry below describes one TCR beta chain. Its antigen is as yet unknown. TCRdb keeps only in-frame clones here, not all; method: immunoSEQ multiplex PCR. The table lists approximately 100,000 clones, more than 70% of them singletons. The sample belongs to a study of graft-versus-host responses after intestinal transplantation. Study as a whole: In this cohort, recipients had multivisceral, liver-intestinal, or isolated intestinal transplants. Study-wide results and caveats: Maximum circulating GvH clone levels tracked with early post-transplant HvG decreases.

The CDR3 loop spans 14 amino acids. CDR1 and CDR2 from the germline V gene are SGHAT and FQNNGV. V was clipped by 4 bases and J by 5 bases, with 14 bases between them. This rearrangement joins TRBV11-2 to TRBJ2-5, with TRBD2 as a possible D gene (5 bases). The sample was PBMCs, taken 255 days after intestinal transplant. This TCR was recovered from a human patient who received an intestinal transplant, so some T cells may come from the graft donor. This CDR3 is CASSSSGIGETQYF. The CDR3 DNA is TGTGCCAGCAGCTCCTCCGGGATAGGGGAGACCCAGTACTTC. Variable domain in full (rest from reference TRBV11-2 and TRBJ2-5): EAGVAQSPRYKIIEKRQSVAFWCNPISGHATLYWYQQILGQGPKLLIQFQNNGVVDDSQLPKDRFSAERLKGVDSTLKIQPAKLEDSAVYLCASSSSGIGETQYFGPGTRLLVL.